This T cell receptor beta chain was identified during a study of T cell changes during pregnancy in multiple sclerosis. Some clones are missing from TCRdb's copy, which holds only in-frame ones; the method was immunoSEQ multiplex PCR. The sample includes roughly 40,000 clones, 80% to 95% of them seen just once. Germline V gene sequence: CDR1 SNHLY, CDR2 FYNNEI. J gave up 9 bases and V 7 bases, and 8 bases lay outside the gene matches. The CDR3 sequence is 14 residues long. The material sequenced was CD4+ T cells from peripheral blood mononuclear cells, taken after pregnancy. The TCR sequence derives from a female donor in good health, enrolled as a control in a pregnancy study. The genes are TRBV2 and TRBJ2-7; TRBD2 aligns across 14 bases. The CDR3 here is CASKTSGGDIGQYF. The CDR3 coding sequence is TGTGCCAGCAAGACTAGCGGGGGGGATATCGGGCAGTACTTC.